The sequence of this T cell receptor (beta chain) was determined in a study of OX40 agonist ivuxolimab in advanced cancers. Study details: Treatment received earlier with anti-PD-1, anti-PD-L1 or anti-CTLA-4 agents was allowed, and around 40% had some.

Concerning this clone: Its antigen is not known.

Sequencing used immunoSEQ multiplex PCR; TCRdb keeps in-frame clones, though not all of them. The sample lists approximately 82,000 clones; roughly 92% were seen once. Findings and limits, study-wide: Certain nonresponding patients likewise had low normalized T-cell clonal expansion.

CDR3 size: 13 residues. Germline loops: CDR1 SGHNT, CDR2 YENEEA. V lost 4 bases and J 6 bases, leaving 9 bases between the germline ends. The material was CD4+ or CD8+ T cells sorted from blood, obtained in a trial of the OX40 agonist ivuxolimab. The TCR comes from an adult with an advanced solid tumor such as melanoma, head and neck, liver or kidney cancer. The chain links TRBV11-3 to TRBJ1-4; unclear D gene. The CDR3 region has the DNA TGTGCCAGCAGCTGGACCCGCGATGAAAAACTGTTTTTT. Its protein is CASSWTRDEKLFF.